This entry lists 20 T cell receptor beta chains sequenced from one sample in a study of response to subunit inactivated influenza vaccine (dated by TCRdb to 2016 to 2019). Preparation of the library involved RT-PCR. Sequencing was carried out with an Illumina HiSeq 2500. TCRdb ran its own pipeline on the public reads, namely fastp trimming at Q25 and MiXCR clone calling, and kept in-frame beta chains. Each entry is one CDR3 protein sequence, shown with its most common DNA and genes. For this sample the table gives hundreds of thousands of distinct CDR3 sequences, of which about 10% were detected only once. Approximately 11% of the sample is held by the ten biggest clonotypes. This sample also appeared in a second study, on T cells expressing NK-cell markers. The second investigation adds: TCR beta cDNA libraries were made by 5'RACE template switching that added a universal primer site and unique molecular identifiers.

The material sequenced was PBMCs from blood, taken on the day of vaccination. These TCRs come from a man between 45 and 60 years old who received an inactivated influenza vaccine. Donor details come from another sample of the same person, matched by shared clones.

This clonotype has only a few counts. As DNA, the CDR3 is TGCGCCAGCAGCTTGGCCACTCCTACCTACAATGAGCAGTTCTTC. This codes for CASSLATPTYNEQFF. This chain connects TRBV5-1 to TRBJ2-1; D uncertain. This CDR3 has 15 amino acids. Germline V lookup: CDR1 SGHRS, CDR2 YFSETQ. The V gene lost 0 bases and the J gene lost 2 bases, with 9 bases spanning the gap.

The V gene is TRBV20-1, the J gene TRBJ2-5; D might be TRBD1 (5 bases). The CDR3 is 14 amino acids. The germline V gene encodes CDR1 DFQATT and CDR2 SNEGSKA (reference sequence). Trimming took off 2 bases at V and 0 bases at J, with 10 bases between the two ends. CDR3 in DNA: TGCAGTGCTAGAAAACCAGGGTACCAAGAGACCCAGTACTTC. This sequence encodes CSARKPGYQETQYF.

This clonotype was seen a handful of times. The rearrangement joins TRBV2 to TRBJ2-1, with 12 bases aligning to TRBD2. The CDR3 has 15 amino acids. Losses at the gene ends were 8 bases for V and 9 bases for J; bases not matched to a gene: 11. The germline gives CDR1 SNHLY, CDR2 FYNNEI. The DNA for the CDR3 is TGTGCCAGCGGCCTGGCTAGCGGGGGGGCAGTTGAGCAGTTCTTC. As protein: CASGLASGGAVEQFF.

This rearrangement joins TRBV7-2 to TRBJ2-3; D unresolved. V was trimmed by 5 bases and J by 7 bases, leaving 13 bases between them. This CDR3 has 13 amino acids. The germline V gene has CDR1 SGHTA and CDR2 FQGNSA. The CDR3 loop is CASSGYSANTQYF. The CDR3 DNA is TGTGCCAGCAGCGGATACAGTGCGAATACGCAGTATTTT.

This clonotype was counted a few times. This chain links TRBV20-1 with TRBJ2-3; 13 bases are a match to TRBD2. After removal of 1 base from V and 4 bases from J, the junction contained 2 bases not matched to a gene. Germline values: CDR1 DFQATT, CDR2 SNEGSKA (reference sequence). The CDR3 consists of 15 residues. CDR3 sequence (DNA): TGCAGTGCTAGAGGACTAGCGGGGGGACCAGATACGCAGTATTTT. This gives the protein CSARGLAGGPDTQYF.

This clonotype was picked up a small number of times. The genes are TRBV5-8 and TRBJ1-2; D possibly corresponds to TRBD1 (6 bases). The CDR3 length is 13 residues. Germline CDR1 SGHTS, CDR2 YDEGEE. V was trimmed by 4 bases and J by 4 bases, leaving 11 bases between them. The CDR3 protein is CASSRGQGYGYTF. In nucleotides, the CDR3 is TGTGCCAGCAGCCGGGGGCAGGGCTATGGCTACACCTTC.

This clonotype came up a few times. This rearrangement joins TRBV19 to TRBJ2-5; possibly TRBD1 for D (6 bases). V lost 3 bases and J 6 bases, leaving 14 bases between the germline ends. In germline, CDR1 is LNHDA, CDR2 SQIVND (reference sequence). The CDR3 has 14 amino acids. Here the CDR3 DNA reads TGTGCCAGTAGTATTACCGGGACATCGAAGACCCAGTACTTC. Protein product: CASSITGTSKTQYF.

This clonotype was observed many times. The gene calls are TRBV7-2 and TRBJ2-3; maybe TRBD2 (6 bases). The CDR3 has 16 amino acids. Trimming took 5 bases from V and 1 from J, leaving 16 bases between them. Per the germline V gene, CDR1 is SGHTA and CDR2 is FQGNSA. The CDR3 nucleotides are TGTGCCAGCAGCCCCAGCGGGCCTTTGGGCACAGATACGCAGTATTTT. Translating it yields CASSPSGPLGTDTQYF. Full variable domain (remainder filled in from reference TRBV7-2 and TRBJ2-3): GAGVSQSPSNKVTEKGKDVELRCDPISGHTALYWYRQSLGQGLEFLIYFQGNSAPDKSGLPSDRFSAERTGGSVSTLTIQRTQQEDSAVYLCASSPSGPLGTDTQYFGPGTRLTVL.

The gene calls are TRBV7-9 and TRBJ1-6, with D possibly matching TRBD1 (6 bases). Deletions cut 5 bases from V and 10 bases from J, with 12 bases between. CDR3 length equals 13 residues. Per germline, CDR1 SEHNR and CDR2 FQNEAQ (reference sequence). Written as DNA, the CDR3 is TGTGCCAGCAGCCCTGGGACAATATCACCCCTCCACTTT. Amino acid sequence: CASSPGTISPLHF.

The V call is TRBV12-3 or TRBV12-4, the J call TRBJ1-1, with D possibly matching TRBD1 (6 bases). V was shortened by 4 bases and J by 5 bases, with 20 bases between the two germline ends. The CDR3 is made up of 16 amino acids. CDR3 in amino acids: CASSSAAGGRGTEAFF. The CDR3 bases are TGTGCCAGCAGTTCCGCGGCGGGGGGGCGTGGAACTGAAGCTTTCTTT.

The CDR3 sequence: CASSPSFSRSEQYF. The CDR3 DNA sequence: TGTGCCAGCAGCCCCAGTTTTAGTCGTAGCGAGCAGTACTTC. The chain carries TRBV7-6 and TRBJ2-7, with D uncertain. CDR1 SGHVS and CDR2 FNYEAQ come from the germline V gene. The CDR3 totals 14 residues. With 5 bases removed from V and 6 bases from J, the gap between germline ends came to 17 bases. Variable domain in full (rest from reference TRBV7-6 and TRBJ2-7): GAGVSQSPRYKVTKRGQDVALRCDPISGHVSLYWYRQALGQGPEFLTYFNYEAQQDKSGLPNDRFSAERPEGSISTLTIQRTEQRDSAMYRCASSPSFSRSEQYFGPGTRLTVT.

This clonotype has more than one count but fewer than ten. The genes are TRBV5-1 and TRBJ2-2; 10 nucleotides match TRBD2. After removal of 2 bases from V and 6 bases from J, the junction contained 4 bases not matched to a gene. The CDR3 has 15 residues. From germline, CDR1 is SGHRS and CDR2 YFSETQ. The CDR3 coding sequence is TGCGCCAGCAGCTTCCTAGCGGGAGTTGCCGGGGAGCTGTTTTTT. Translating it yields CASSFLAGVAGELFF.

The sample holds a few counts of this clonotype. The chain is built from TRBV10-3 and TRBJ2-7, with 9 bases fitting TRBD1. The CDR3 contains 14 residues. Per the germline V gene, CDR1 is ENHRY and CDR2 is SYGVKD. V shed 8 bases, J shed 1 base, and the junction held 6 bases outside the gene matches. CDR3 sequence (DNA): TGTGCCATCCAAGGGACAGGGATATCCTACGAGCAGTACTTC. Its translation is CAIQGTGISYEQYF.

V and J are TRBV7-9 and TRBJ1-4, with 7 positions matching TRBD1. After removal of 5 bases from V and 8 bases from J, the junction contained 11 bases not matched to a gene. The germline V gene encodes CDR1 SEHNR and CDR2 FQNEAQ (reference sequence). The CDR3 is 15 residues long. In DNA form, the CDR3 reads TGTGCCAGCAGCCGCGGACAGGTCAATGTCGAAAAACTGTTTTTT. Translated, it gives CASSRGQVNVEKLFF.

In DNA form, the CDR3 reads TGTGCCAGCAGCTACAAGACCGGGACATTAAACACCGGGGAGCTGTTTTTT. It encodes CASSYKTGTLNTGELFF. The J gene is TRBJ2-2, the V gene TRBV7-6; D is perhaps TRBD1 (6 bases). CDR3 length: 17 amino acids. Germline CDR1 and CDR2: SGHVS and FNYEAQ. Trimming took off 4 bases at V and 2 bases at J, with 17 bases between the two ends.

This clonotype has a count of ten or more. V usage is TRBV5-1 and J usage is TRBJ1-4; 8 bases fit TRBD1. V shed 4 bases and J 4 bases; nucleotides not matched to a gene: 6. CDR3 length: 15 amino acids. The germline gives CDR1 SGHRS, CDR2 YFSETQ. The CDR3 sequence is CASSLGTGGNEKLFF. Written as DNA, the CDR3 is TGCGCCAGCAGCCTCGGGACAGGCGGTAATGAAAAACTGTTTTTT.

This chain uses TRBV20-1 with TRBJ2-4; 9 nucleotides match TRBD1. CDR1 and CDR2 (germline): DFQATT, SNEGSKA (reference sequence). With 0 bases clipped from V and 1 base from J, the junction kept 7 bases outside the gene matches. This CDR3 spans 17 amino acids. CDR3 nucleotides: TGCAGTGCTAGAGATCTCGGGACAGGGAATGCCAAAAACATTCAGTACTTC. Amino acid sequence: CSARDLGTGNAKNIQYF.

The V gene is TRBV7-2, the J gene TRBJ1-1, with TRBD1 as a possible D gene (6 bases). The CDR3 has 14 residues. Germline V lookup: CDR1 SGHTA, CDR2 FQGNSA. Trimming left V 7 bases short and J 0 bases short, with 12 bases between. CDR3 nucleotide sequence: TGTGCCAGCACCCAGACAGGTTTGAACACTGAAGCTTTCTTT. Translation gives CASTQTGLNTEAFF.

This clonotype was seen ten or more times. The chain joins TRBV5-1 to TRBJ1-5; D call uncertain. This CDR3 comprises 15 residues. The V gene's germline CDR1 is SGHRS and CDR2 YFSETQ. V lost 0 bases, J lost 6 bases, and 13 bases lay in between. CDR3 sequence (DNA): TGCGCCAGCAGCTTGGGGCCGGGTTCCACTCAGCCCCAGCATTTT. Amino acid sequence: CASSLGPGSTQPQHF.

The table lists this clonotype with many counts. CDR3 region: CASTNWAFYNEQFF. In nucleotides, the CDR3 is TGTGCCAGCACCAATTGGGCCTTTTACAATGAGCAGTTCTTC. The chain has TRBV5-6 and TRBJ2-1; D gene uncertain. Looked up from germline, CDR1 is SGHDT and CDR2 is YYEEEE. The CDR3 extends over 14 amino acids. V was trimmed by 6 bases and J by 4 bases, leaving 14 bases between them.